One and the same sample provided the 18 T cell receptor beta chains below, sequenced in a study of blood T cell repertoires in COVID-19. TCRdb's table, derived via immunoSEQ multiplex PCR, lists solely in-frame clones and lacks some. The sample consists of about 200,000 clones, 83% of them appearing once. Material: PBMCs or T cells enriched from blood (not recorded which). These receptors all stem from a woman aged 50 to 65 who had been exposed to COVID-19.

This chain connects TRBV7-8 to TRBJ2-5; D unclear. CDR3 length: 14 residues. Germline V CDR1 and CDR2: SGHVS, FQNEAQ. V lost 4 bases and J 0 bases, leaving 9 bases between the germline ends. CDR3 residues: CASSSKLYQETQYF. The DNA for the CDR3 is TGTGCCAGCAGCTCTAAGCTGTACCAAGAGACCCAGTACTTC. The full variable domain, rest sourced from reference TRBV7-8 and TRBJ2-5, is GAGVSQSPRYKVAKRGQDVALRCDPISGHVSLFWYQQALGQGPEFLTYFQNEAQLDKSGLPSDRFFAERPEGSVSTLKIQRTQQEDSAVYLCASSSKLYQETQYFGPGTRLLVL.

The chain joins TRBV9 to TRBJ1-1, with 7 bases aligning to TRBD1. The CDR3 length is 17 residues. Germline V gene lookup returns CDR1 SGDLS and CDR2 YYNGEE. Losses at the gene ends were 2 bases for V and 4 bases for J; bases not matched to a gene: 14. The CDR3 nucleotides are TGTGCCAGCAGCGTTCGGCCCACTGTACAGGGGAGCACTGAAGCTTTCTTT. Its protein is CASSVRPTVQGSTEAFF.

The gene calls are TRBV3-1 (or the pseudogene TRBV3-2) and TRBJ1-2; TRBD1 matches at 7 bases. Germline V CDR1 and CDR2: LGHDT, YNNKEL (reference sequence). The CDR3 extends over 15 amino acids. The V and J ends lost 0 bases and 6 bases, in that order; junction bases with no gene match: 7. The CDR3 nucleotides are TGTGCCAGCAGCCAAGAGGTTCAGGGGGTAAATGGCTACACCTTC. It is translated as CASSQEVQGVNGYTF.

The J gene is TRBJ2-1, the V gene TRBV5-4, with 7 bases that match TRBD1. The CDR3 has 15 residues. Looked up from germline, CDR1 is SGHNT and CDR2 is YYREEE (reference sequence). V shed 1 base and J 4 bases; nucleotides not matched to a gene: 5. CDR3 nucleotide sequence: TGTGCCAGCAGCTTGCCGGGACAGTCTTACAATGAGCAGTTCTTC. Its protein product is CASSLPGQSYNEQFF. The full variable domain, in which reference TRBV5-4 and TRBJ2-1 provide the parts outside the CDR3, is ETGVTQSPTHLIKTRGQQVTLRCSSQSGHNTVSWYQQALGQGPQFIFQYYREEENGRGNFPPRFSGLQFPNYSSELNVNALELDDSALYLCASSLPGQSYNEQFFGPGTRLTVL.

CDR3 in amino acids: CASSLVGQIAFF. CDR3 coding DNA: TGTGCCAGCAGTTTGGTAGGACAGATAGCTTTCTTT. The chain combines TRBV28 with TRBJ1-1; weak D call: TRBD1 (6 bases). V was trimmed by 3 bases and J by 10 bases, leaving 12 bases between them. The CDR3 has 12 amino acids. The V gene's germline CDR1 is MDHEN and CDR2 SYDVKM.

This clone was seen a handful of times. V and J are TRBV5-5 and TRBJ2-1, with TRBD2 identical over 8 bases. With V trimmed by 4 bases and J by 6 bases, 9 bases remained unmatched. This CDR3 has 15 residues. Germline V gene data show CDR1 as SGHKS and CDR2 as YYEKEE (reference sequence). DNA for the CDR3: TGTGCCAGCAGCGGAATAGCGGGACGAAGCAATGAGCAGTTCTTC. Its translation is CASSGIAGRSNEQFF.

The chain links TRBV15 to TRBJ1-1, with D maybe TRBD1 (5 bases). Germline CDR1 LNHNV, CDR2 YYDKDF (reference sequence). The CDR3 length is 13 residues. Trimming removed 2 bases from V and 1 base from J, with 5 bases in between. The CDR3 here is CATSRRGNTEAFF. DNA for the CDR3: TGTGCCACCAGCAGAAGGGGGAACACTGAAGCTTTCTTT.

This clone was seen a handful of times. The chain carries TRBV12-3 or TRBV12-4 and TRBJ1-1; D gene unclear. Trimming cost V 5 bases and J 5 bases, with 12 bases left between them. The CDR3 spans 13 residues. The CDR3 protein is CASSGREGTEAFF. CDR3 DNA sequence: TGTGCCAGCAGTGGGAGGGAAGGGACTGAAGCTTTCTTT.

This chain uses TRBV9 with TRBJ2-1; 9 bases are shared with TRBD2. After removal of 4 bases from V and 2 bases from J, the junction contained 4 bases not matched to a gene. Germline loops: CDR1 SGDLS, CDR2 YYNGEE. The CDR3 contains 15 residues. The CDR3 nucleotides read TGTGCCAGCAGCCTCCGCGGGGGGGCCTACAATGAGCAGTTCTTC. It specifies CASSLRGGAYNEQFF.

The rearrangement joins TRBV10-3 to TRBJ2-3, with a weak D call TRBD1 (6 bases). CDR3 length equals 16 residues. The germline CDR1 and CDR2 sequences are ENHRY and SYGVKD. V lost 7 bases and J 2 bases, leaving 19 bases between the germline ends. The CDR3 nucleotides read TGTGCCATCAAAAAAATGACAGGTCCCCACACAGATACGCAGTATTTT. Its translation: CAIKKMTGPHTDTQYF.

The rearrangement joins TRBV10-1 to TRBJ1-1, with a possible D match to TRBD1 (6 bases). Germline lookup yields CDR1 WNHNN and CDR2 SYGVQD (reference sequence). The germline V and J ends were trimmed by 9 bases and 4 bases, with 6 bases remaining between them. There are 10 residues in the CDR3. The CDR3 DNA sequence: TGCGCCAGGGACAGCACTGAAGCTTTCTTT. Its protein product is CARDSTEAFF.

The rearrangement uses TRBV7-2 and TRBJ1-1; tentative D call: TRBD1 (6 bases). The germline CDR1 and CDR2 sequences are SGHTA and FQGNSA. This CDR3 contains 13 residues. With 5 bases removed from V and 1 base from J, the gap between germline ends came to 8 bases. This CDR3 reads CASSTQGNTEAFF. The CDR3 DNA reads as TGTGCCAGCAGCACACAGGGGAACACTGAAGCTTTCTTT.

V is TRBV7-9 and J is TRBJ1-5, with a weak D call TRBD1 (6 bases). The CDR3 runs 14 residues. Germline-derived CDR1 and CDR2 are SEHNR and FQNEAQ (reference sequence). V gave up 5 bases and J gave up 5 bases, with 13 bases separating them. CDR3 DNA sequence: TGTGCCAGCAGCCCCCCGGACAGCGATCAGCCCCAGCATTTT. It translates to CASSPPDSDQPQHF.

The sample holds one count of this clone. This specimen includes other DNA sequences encoding the same CDR3. The chain recombines TRBV20-1 with TRBJ1-1, with D perhaps TRBD1 (5 bases). The germline V gene encodes CDR1 DFQATT and CDR2 SNEGSKA (reference sequence). The CDR3 totals 11 residues. V lost 6 bases and J 1 base, leaving 6 bases between the germline ends. CDR3 nucleotide sequence: TGCAGTGCCCAGGGGAACACTGAAGCTTTCTTT. It yields the protein CSAQGNTEAFF.

The chain is built from TRBV14 and TRBJ2-7; TRBD1 matches at 9 bases. CDR3 length: 15 amino acids. V trimming: 4 bases; J trimming: 5 bases; junction bases outside the gene matches: 9. In germline, CDR1 is SGHDN, CDR2 FVKESK. Here the CDR3 reads CASSPRDRVKDEQYF. The CDR3 bases are TGTGCCAGCAGCCCCCGGGACAGGGTTAAGGACGAGCAGTACTTC.

The V gene is TRBV28, the J gene TRBJ2-3, with 14 bases aligning to TRBD2. Germline assignment: CDR1 MDHEN and CDR2 SYDVKM. V trimming: 6 bases; J trimming: 4 bases; junction bases outside the gene matches: 6. The CDR3 has 16 residues. The CDR3: CASSRGLAGGADTQYF. In nucleotides, the CDR3 is TGTGCCAGCAGCAGAGGACTAGCGGGGGGCGCAGATACGCAGTATTTT.

The genes are TRBV24-1 and TRBJ1-2, with 10 bases fitting TRBD1. The CDR3 has 15 amino acids. The J segment lost 6 bases and the V segment lost 3 bases, leaving 6 bases of the junction unmatched. In germline, CDR1 is KGHDR, CDR2 SFDVKD. The CDR3 here is CATSDGGTGEDGYTF. Here the CDR3 DNA reads TGTGCCACCAGTGATGGGGGGACAGGGGAAGATGGCTACACCTTC.

This chain uses TRBV6-4 with TRBJ2-1, with 9 nucleotides matching TRBD2. CDR3 length: 14 residues. After removal of 5 bases from V and 10 bases from J, the junction contained 9 bases not matched to a gene. Germline CDR1 MRHNA, CDR2 SNTAGT. CDR3 in DNA: TGTGCCAGCAGTTCCGAGCGGGGGGCGGGCGAGCAGTTCTTC. Protein: CASSSERGAGEQFF.